This paragraph covers one T cell receptor (beta chain) sequence. This entry is derived from a study of control samples from healthy donors and cancer patients. Sequencing used immunoSEQ multiplex PCR; TCRdb keeps in-frame clones, though not all of them. The sample contains some 120,000 clones, 85% to 90% of which appear only once. The V end was cut by 5 bases, the J end by 7 bases, with 17 bases between. CDR3 length: 13 residues. From germline, CDR1 is SQVTM and CDR2 ANQGSEA. V is TRBV29-1 and J is TRBJ1-2; no definite D call. This TCR was sampled from a woman aged 70 to 79 in good health. Source material: blood. This CDR3 is CSVLSAASSGYTF. For the CDR3, the DNA is TGCAGCGTTTTGAGTGCCGCAAGTAGTGGCTACACCTTC. Combining the CDR3 with reference TRBV29-1 and TRBJ1-2 gives the whole variable domain SAVISQKPSRDICQRGTSLTIQCQVDSQVTMMFWYRQQPGQSLTLIATANQGSEATYESGFVIDKFPISRPNLTFSTLTVSNMSPEDSSIYLCSVLSAASSGYTFGSGTRLTVV.